This T cell receptor (beta chain) was captured in a study of blood T cell repertoires in COVID-19. Produced via immunoSEQ multiplex PCR; TCRdb's table is partial and in-frame only. This table holds approximately 300,000 clones, roughly 90% found once. Sequences were obtained from peripheral blood. The sequence was collected from a man between 18 and 35 years old who had recovered from COVID-19.

The DNA for the CDR3 is TGTGCCAGCAGCACCCCCGGGACTCCGGGCGATACGCAGTATTTT. Encoded protein: CASSTPGTPGDTQYF. The chain carries TRBV5-6 and TRBJ2-3; D perhaps matches TRBD2 (6 bases). The V end was cut by 4 bases, the J end by 6 bases, with 18 bases between. Germline-derived CDR1 and CDR2 are SGHDT and YYEEEE. This CDR3 has 15 amino acids. Using reference TRBV5-6 and TRBJ2-3 for the parts outside the CDR3, the full variable domain is DAGVTQSPTHLIKTRGQQVTLRCSPKSGHDTVSWYQQALGQGPQFIFQYYEEEERQRGNFPDRFSGHQFPNYSSELNVNALLLGDSALYLCASSTPGTPGDTQYFGPGTRLTVL.